This TCR beta chain was sequenced during a study of T-cell reconstitution after alpha-beta-depleted transplantation in children. As it was prepared, the TCRbeta library received unique molecular identifiers. TCRdb reanalysed the PCR reads using MiXCR and keeps one entry per CDR3 protein. There are 200,000 to 250,000 distinct CDR3 sequences in the sample; roughly a tenth occur only once, and about 6.2% lies in the top ten. This clonotype came up a few times. The origin of this receptor is a human donor who donated a stem cell graft to a child with acute lymphoblastic leukemia. Specimen: PBMCs from the stem cell graft donor, collected from the stem cell graft.

The DNA of the CDR3 is TGCGCCAGCAGCCAAGATCTAGGACAGGGGGGTCAGCCCCAGCATTTT. Amino acids: CASSQDLGQGGQPQHF. The rearrangement links TRBV4-3 to TRBJ1-5, with 10 bases fitting TRBD1. Germline lookup yields CDR1 LGHNA and CDR2 YSLEER. CDR3 length: 16 residues. The J segment lost 6 bases and the V segment lost 0 bases, leaving 5 bases of the junction unmatched.